This T cell receptor (beta chain) was captured by sequencing in a study of T cells in Graves' hyperthyroidism and ophthalmopathy. This clonotype has a count of ten or more. Its specificity is not known. The germline V gene encodes CDR1 SGHRS and CDR2 YFSETQ. This CDR3 region has 15 residues. Trimming shortened V by 0 bases and J by 3 bases, and 11 bases separated the two germline ends. General observations from the study: Ophthalmopathy, as predicted by the model, came a median about seven months after the prediction. Most clonotypes expanded in the thyroid (above 0.001) were also present in blood. Ophthalmopathy was told apart from stable hyperthyroidism by a 13 V-J model.

A roughly 9.7 ml volume of fresh peripheral blood provided the PBMCs. Authors of the study amplified TCR beta CDR3 regions from RNA transcripts. TCR CDR3 underwent first-round RT-PCR with the HTBI primer set. One entry per CDR3 protein results from TCRdb running MiXCR on the multiplex PCR reads. The sample includes 300,000 to 350,000 distinct CDR3 sequences, roughly 18% seen only once; the top ten take around 50%. The TCR sequence derives from a woman between 45 and 65 years old with Graves' hyperthyroidism. The sequenced sample consisted of blood. This chain links TRBV5-1 with TRBJ2-3; D is ambiguous. The CDR3 DNA reads as TGCGCCAGCAGCTTGGCCCCCCCCCGGACAGATACGCAGTATTTT. Translated: CASSLAPPRTDTQYF.